A selection of T cell receptor beta chains follows, all from one sample in a study of blood T cell repertoires in COVID-19. The table came from immunoSEQ multiplex PCR; TCRdb's copy has only in-frame clones and leaves some out. Among about 530,000 clones listed, roughly nine tenths were seen once. The specimen was peripheral blood. The receptors come from a woman aged 45 to 65 with COVID-19, enrolled during active disease. Each CDR3 is given with its conserved first and last residue. The order of the fields is D gene, V gene, clone size, J gene, CDR3 DNA, CDR3 protein. A D gene is named only where the DNA matches it firmly. Some rows have no size entry. The others give once, few or many, or a class for an expanded clone.

D gene: TRBD1; V gene: TRBV5-6; clone size: NA; J gene: TRBJ2-7; CDR3 DNA: TGTGCCAGCAGCACCGAACCTACAGGGGACGTAGGGGAGCAGTACTTC; CDR3 protein: CASSTEPTGDVGEQYF
D gene: TRBD1; V gene: TRBV6-2/TRBV6-3; clone size: NA; J gene: TRBJ1-3; CDR3 DNA: TGTGCCAGCAGCATGGACAGGTCTGGAAACACCATATATTTT; CDR3 protein: CASSMDRSGNTIYF
D gene: NA; V gene: TRBV3-1/TRBV3-2; clone size: NA; J gene: TRBJ2-6; CDR3 DNA: TGTGCCAGCAGCCTAAGCATAGTCGGTTCTGGGGCCAACGTCCTGACTTTC; CDR3 protein: CASSLSIVGSGANVLTF
D gene: TRBD1; V gene: TRBV29-1; clone size: few; J gene: TRBJ1-4; CDR3 DNA: TGCAGCGGAGGACAGGGAGGTGAAAAACTGTTTTTT; CDR3 protein: CSGGQGGEKLFF
D gene: TRBD1; V gene: TRBV6-1; clone size: NA; J gene: TRBJ1-1; CDR3 DNA: TGTGCCAGCAGTGAAATAGGACAGGCTCAAGGGTTCTTT; CDR3 protein: CASSEIGQAQGFF
D gene: TRBD2; V gene: TRBV6-6; clone size: NA; J gene: TRBJ2-1; CDR3 DNA: TGTGCCAGCAGTCGGACGGGCGGGGGGGCCCCCTACAATGAGCAGTTCTTC; CDR3 protein: CASSRTGGGAPYNEQFF
D gene: NA; V gene: TRBV7-6; clone size: NA; J gene: TRBJ2-3; CDR3 DNA: TGTGCCAGCAGCCCTTCCCCGGACAACACTGGAGATACGCAGTATTTT; CDR3 protein: CASSPSPDNTGDTQYF
D gene: NA; V gene: TRBV18; clone size: NA; J gene: TRBJ1-1; CDR3 DNA: TGTGCCAGCTCACCACTTGCGGGAGGGCGGAACACTGAAGCTTTCTTT; CDR3 protein: CASSPLAGGRNTEAFF
D gene: TRBD1; V gene: TRBV10-2; clone size: NA; J gene: TRBJ1-5; CDR3 DNA: TGCGCCAGCAGTACAGGGGGCCTAAGCAATCAGCCCCAGCATTTT; CDR3 protein: CASSTGGLSNQPQHF
D gene: NA; V gene: TRBV24-1; clone size: NA; J gene: TRBJ2-1; CDR3 DNA: TGTGCCACCAGTGACCAGGGATACAATGAGCAGTTCTTC; CDR3 protein: CATSDQGYNEQFF
D gene: NA; V gene: TRBV5-1; clone size: NA; J gene: TRBJ2-1; CDR3 DNA: TGCGCCAGCAGCCTGACTTCAGCCCCCAATGAGCAGTTCTTC; CDR3 protein: CASSLTSAPNEQFF
D gene: TRBD2; V gene: TRBV2; clone size: few; J gene: TRBJ2-7; CDR3 DNA: TGTGCCAGCAGGGGAGGTAGCGGGAACAACTACGAGCAGTACTTC; CDR3 protein: CASRGGSGNNYEQYF
D gene: NA; V gene: TRBV2; clone size: once; J gene: TRBJ2-3; CDR3 DNA: TGTGCCAGCAGTTACAGGGATACGCAGTATTTT; CDR3 protein: CASSYRDTQYF
D gene: TRBD1; V gene: TRBV7-9; clone size: NA; J gene: TRBJ1-5; CDR3 DNA: TGTGCCAGCAGTTTGTCCGGGACAGGGCGCCTAATCCAGCATTTT; CDR3 protein: CASSLSGTGRLIQHF
D gene: TRBD2; V gene: TRBV18; clone size: NA; J gene: TRBJ2-3; CDR3 DNA: TGTGCCAGCTCACCGGGAGTAGCGGGGACAGATACGCAGTATTTT; CDR3 protein: CASSPGVAGTDTQYF
D gene: TRBD2; V gene: TRBV7-6; clone size: NA; J gene: TRBJ2-2; CDR3 DNA: TGTGCCAGCAGCTTATGGATGGGGGGGACCGGGGAGCTGTTTTTT; CDR3 protein: CASSLWMGGTGELFF
D gene: TRBD1; V gene: TRBV6-5; clone size: NA; J gene: TRBJ2-7; CDR3 DNA: TGTGCCAGCAACCCCCCGGGACAGGTAGTCGGCGAGCAGTACTTC; CDR3 protein: CASNPPGQVVGEQYF
D gene: NA; V gene: TRBV11-3; clone size: NA; J gene: TRBJ2-3; CDR3 DNA: TGTGCCAGCAGCTTGGGTCTTCAGGCGAGCACAGATACGCAGTATTTT; CDR3 protein: CASSLGLQASTDTQYF
D gene: TRBD1; V gene: TRBV5-4; clone size: NA; J gene: TRBJ2-1; CDR3 DNA: TGTGCCAGCAGCCAGGACAGGGGGGTAAATGAGCAGTTCTTC; CDR3 protein: CASSQDRGVNEQFF
D gene: TRBD1; V gene: TRBV19; clone size: once; J gene: TRBJ1-5; CDR3 DNA: TGTGCCAGTAGTATTCTGCAGGGGGCTCAGCCCCAGCATTTT; CDR3 protein: CASSILQGAQPQHF
D gene: TRBD1; V gene: TRBV5-4; clone size: NA; J gene: TRBJ2-2; CDR3 DNA: TGTGCCAGCACGGACAGGGGGGACACCGGGGAGCTGTTTTTT; CDR3 protein: CASTDRGDTGELFF
D gene: NA; V gene: TRBV13; clone size: NA; J gene: TRBJ2-1; CDR3 DNA: TGTGCCAGCAGCCCAGGACAGAACAATGAGCAGTTCTTC; CDR3 protein: CASSPGQNNEQFF
D gene: NA; V gene: TRBV2; clone size: once; J gene: TRBJ1-2; CDR3 DNA: TGTGCCAGCAGTCGTGGACTCAAGCCTGGCTACACCTTC; CDR3 protein: CASSRGLKPGYTF
D gene: TRBD2; V gene: TRBV10-1; clone size: NA; J gene: TRBJ2-5; CDR3 DNA: TGCGCCAGCAGTGATAGGCGGGGGGGCCGGGAGACCCAGTACTTC; CDR3 protein: CASSDRRGGRETQYF
D gene: NA; V gene: TRBV5-6; clone size: NA; J gene: TRBJ1-1; CDR3 DNA: TGTGCCAGCAGCTCGACCGGGAGAGCAGCTTTCTTT; CDR3 protein: CASSSTGRAAFF
D gene: NA; V gene: TRBV25-1; clone size: NA; J gene: TRBJ1-5; CDR3 DNA: TGTGCCAGCGGAACAGACTATAGCAATCAGCCCCAGCATTTT; CDR3 protein: CASGTDYSNQPQHF
D gene: NA; V gene: TRBV19; clone size: NA; J gene: TRBJ1-6; CDR3 DNA: TGTGCCAGTAGCCCTCAGAGGAGCTCCTATAATTCACCCCTCCACTTT; CDR3 protein: CASSPQRSSYNSPLHF
D gene: NA; V gene: TRBV15; clone size: NA; J gene: TRBJ2-7; CDR3 DNA: TGTGCCACGGGCCTTGACAGAGCCTACGAGCAGTACTTC; CDR3 protein: CATGLDRAYEQYF
D gene: NA; V gene: TRBV28; clone size: NA; J gene: TRBJ1-2; CDR3 DNA: TGTGCCAGCAGTTCCCCGGGGGAGGGCTATGGCTACACCTTC; CDR3 protein: CASSSPGEGYGYTF
D gene: TRBD2; V gene: TRBV5-1; clone size: NA; J gene: TRBJ2-1; CDR3 DNA: TGCGCCAGCAGCCCCGGTGGTCTAGCGGGGATAGGCTCCTACAATGAGCAGTTCTTC; CDR3 protein: CASSPGGLAGIGSYNEQFF
D gene: NA; V gene: TRBV13; clone size: NA; J gene: TRBJ2-7; CDR3 DNA: TGTGCCAGCAGCTTATTCGGCCCAGGGGACGAGCAGTACTTC; CDR3 protein: CASSLFGPGDEQYF
D gene: NA; V gene: TRBV9; clone size: NA; J gene: TRBJ2-1; CDR3 DNA: TGTGCCAGCAGCGGACGACGGACAGAGATCTACAATGAGCAGTTCTTC; CDR3 protein: CASSGRRTEIYNEQFF
D gene: TRBD1; V gene: TRBV13; clone size: NA; J gene: TRBJ1-2; CDR3 DNA: TGTGCCAGCAGCCCTCGACAGGGGGAGGTCGGCTATGGCTACACCTTC; CDR3 protein: CASSPRQGEVGYGYTF
D gene: NA; V gene: TRBV18; clone size: few; J gene: TRBJ1-1; CDR3 DNA: TGTGCCAGCTCAGGGACAGAAGCTTTCTTT; CDR3 protein: CASSGTEAFF
D gene: NA; V gene: TRBV19; clone size: NA; J gene: TRBJ1-2; CDR3 DNA: TGTGCCAGTAGTATTTCCAGGGTATCGTCCTATGGCTACACCTTC; CDR3 protein: CASSISRVSSYGYTF
D gene: NA; V gene: TRBV5-1; clone size: NA; J gene: TRBJ1-2; CDR3 DNA: TGCGCCAGCAGCGACGAACAGGGTATCGATGGCTACACCTTC; CDR3 protein: CASSDEQGIDGYTF
D gene: NA; V gene: TRBV12-5; clone size: once; J gene: TRBJ1-1; CDR3 DNA: TGTGCTAGTGGTTTGACCCAGGGTGATGAAGCTTTCTTT; CDR3 protein: CASGLTQGDEAFF
D gene: NA; V gene: TRBV10-2; clone size: once; J gene: TRBJ1-2; CDR3 DNA: TGCGCCAGCAGTGTTCTGTCGCGAGACAGGAGTAACTATGGCTACACCTTC; CDR3 protein: CASSVLSRDRSNYGYTF
D gene: NA; V gene: TRBV27; clone size: NA; J gene: TRBJ1-2; CDR3 DNA: TGTGCCAGCAGTTTATCCCCTATTCCATCCTATGGCTACACCTTC; CDR3 protein: CASSLSPIPSYGYTF
D gene: TRBD2; V gene: TRBV30; clone size: NA; J gene: TRBJ2-5; CDR3 DNA: TGTGCCTGGAGGAGCGGGGCCCAAGAGACCCAGTACTTC; CDR3 protein: CAWRSGAQETQYF
D gene: TRBD1; V gene: TRBV3-1/TRBV3-2; clone size: NA; J gene: TRBJ2-2; CDR3 DNA: TGTGCCAGCAGCCAACGACAGGGGAGCACCGGGGAGCTGTTTTTT; CDR3 protein: CASSQRQGSTGELFF
D gene: TRBD2; V gene: TRBV27; clone size: NA; J gene: TRBJ2-7; CDR3 DNA: TGTGCCAGCAGCCTAGCGGGGGGCCTGATCTACGAGCAGTACTTC; CDR3 protein: CASSLAGGLIYEQYF
D gene: NA; V gene: TRBV4-1; clone size: once; J gene: TRBJ1-2; CDR3 DNA: TGCGCCAGCAGCCAAGATCCAAGTAGTGACTACACCTTC; CDR3 protein: CASSQDPSSDYTF
D gene: NA; V gene: TRBV5-1; clone size: NA; J gene: TRBJ2-7; CDR3 DNA: TGCGCCAGCAGCTTGGGAGGCTTCGCCTTCTACGAGCAGTACTTC; CDR3 protein: CASSLGGFAFYEQYF
D gene: NA; V gene: TRBV21-1; clone size: NA; J gene: TRBJ1-2; CDR3 DNA: TGTGCCAGCAGCGCCATCGGCGACAGGGGGTCCAGGTACTATGGCTACACCTTC; CDR3 protein: CASSAIGDRGSRYYGYTF
D gene: TRBD2; V gene: TRBV2; clone size: NA; J gene: TRBJ2-7; CDR3 DNA: TGTGCCAGCAGGTTGACTAGCGGGGGAACCTACGAGCAGTACTTC; CDR3 protein: CASRLTSGGTYEQYF